Listed below are T cell receptor beta chains from one sample, sequenced in a study of T cells after yellow fever vaccination. TCRdb processed the 5' RACE reads anew with MiXCR; each CDR3 protein has one entry. Of more than 200,000 distinct CDR3 sequences in the sample, 3.6% were seen once. The specimen was PBMCs, collected 15 days after the yellow fever booster vaccination. These TCRs come from a man aged 18 to 29 who received the YFV17D yellow fever vaccine. CDR3s leave out the opening cysteine and the closing phenylalanine or tryptophan. Each record gives: clone size, V gene, CDR3 protein. Where a row states a size, it is once, few, many or the class of an expanded clone; other rows omit it.

many TRBV11-2 ASSQYEYGYT
many TRBV2 ASRQTASNTGELF
many TRBV6-2/TRBV6-3 ASSYSGLRSSGNTIY
many TRBV20-1 SARAGTAKNIQY
many TRBV7-9 ASSYSGVAKNIQY
many TRBV7-9 ASSPAWTGVAYEQY
many TRBV5-6 ASSFGAKETQY
many TRBV7-2 ASSLGTGRAGELF
many TRBV20-1 SAYRAYEQY
many TRBV20-1 SARVRGWGTEAF
many TRBV2 ASREFPVGKSAF
many TRBV6-5 ASSYSGDATNYGYT
many TRBV29-1 SVEDGQFQETQY
many TRBV5-1 ASSLKAQRDTQY
many TRBV12-5 ASGPGTLNQPQH
many TRBV5-1 ASSFISGEKY
many TRBV12-3/TRBV12-4 ASTPDYNEQF
many TRBV19 ASSISGSTGELF
many TRBV7-2 ASSYRAEDTQY
many TRBV5-1 ASSGGVYNEQF
few TRBV20-1 SASDVGLAGPYEQY
- TRBV25-1 ASSEGHRTSTDTQY
many TRBV2 ASIFAGYNEQF
- TRBV12-2 ASRLGGQKMITDTQY
- TRBV4-3 ASSQDRGADEAF
many TRBV7-2 ASSLSLGGIWPQH
many TRBV20-1 SVGRAVVAKNIQY
many TRBV5-6 ASSLAAGVNYGYT
- TRBV7-8 ASSLYPGQGDTEAF
many TRBV7-3 ASSNGLARNEQF
many TRBV5-6 ASLSLDRLNTEAF
few TRBV6-5 ASRRDAEGGYT
many TRBV7-9 ASSWDFGGAQLGNTIY
many TRBV12-3/TRBV12-4 ASSRGYEQY
- TRBV4-3 ASSQEGFRADEQF
many TRBV7-3 ASSVPGTDTQY
many TRBV7-2 ASSLGIRLSNSPLH
few TRBV19 ASSMRGNYGYT
many TRBV5-5 ASGVDTYGYT
many TRBV12-3/TRBV12-4 ASRRGFTNEKLF
many TRBV7-9 ASSYGGYQETQY
- TRBV24-1 ATSDLLQPGTGELF
many TRBV5-1 ASSYSSGASPGTDTQY
many TRBV7-9 ASSLLRGGTDTQY
many TRBV20-1 SARVGLAIEQF
many TRBV12-3/TRBV12-4 ASSFGGNTGELF
many TRBV4-3 ASSQASGKEAF
few TRBV12-3/TRBV12-4 ASSPSGIQETQY
many TRBV4-3 ASSQDQGYEQY
few TRBV29-1 SAGATNEKLF
many TRBV5-1 ASSLFGTQNTGELF
many TRBV7-9 ASSSRTGLITDTQY
many TRBV7-9 ASSNRGNTEAF
- TRBV11-3 ASSLRPNNEQF
few TRBV15 ATSQETGAGNTIY